This note documents a single T cell receptor beta chain sequence. Blood draws occurred at baseline, cycle 4 day 1, and cycle 7 day 1. This record belongs to a study of OX40 agonist ivuxolimab in advanced cancers. Method: immunoSEQ multiplex PCR; TCRdb's copy keeps in-frame clones and lacks some. Of under 85,000 clones in the sample, 94% were seen once. This CDR3 spans 11 amino acids. Per the germline V gene, CDR1 is DFQATT and CDR2 is SNEGSKA (reference sequence). Trimming removed 3 bases from V and 6 bases from J; junction bases left unmatched: 0. The clonotype comes from an adult with an advanced solid tumor such as melanoma, head and neck, liver or kidney cancer. The specimen comprised CD4+ or CD8+ T cells sorted from blood, sampled in a trial of the OX40 agonist ivuxolimab. The rearrangement links TRBV20-1 to TRBJ1-2, with TRBD1 matching 8 bases. Here the CDR3 reads CSARTGDGYTF. For the CDR3, the DNA is TGCAGTGCTAGGACAGGGGATGGCTACACCTTC.